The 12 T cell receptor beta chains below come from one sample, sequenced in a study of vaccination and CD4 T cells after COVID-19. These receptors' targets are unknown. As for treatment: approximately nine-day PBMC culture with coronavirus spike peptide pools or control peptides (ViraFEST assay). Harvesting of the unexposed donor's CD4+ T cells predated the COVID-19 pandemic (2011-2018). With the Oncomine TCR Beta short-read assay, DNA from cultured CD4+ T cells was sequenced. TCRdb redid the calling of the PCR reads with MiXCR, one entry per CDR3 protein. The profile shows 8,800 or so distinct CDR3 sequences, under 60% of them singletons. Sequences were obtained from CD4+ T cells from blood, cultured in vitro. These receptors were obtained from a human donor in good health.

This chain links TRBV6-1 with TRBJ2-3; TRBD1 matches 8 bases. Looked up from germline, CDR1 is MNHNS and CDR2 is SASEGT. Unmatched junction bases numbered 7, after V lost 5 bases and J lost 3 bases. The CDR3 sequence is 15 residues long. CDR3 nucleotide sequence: TGTGCCAGCAGTAGGAGACAGGGGCGGACAGATACGCAGTATTTT. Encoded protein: CASSRRQGRTDTQYF.

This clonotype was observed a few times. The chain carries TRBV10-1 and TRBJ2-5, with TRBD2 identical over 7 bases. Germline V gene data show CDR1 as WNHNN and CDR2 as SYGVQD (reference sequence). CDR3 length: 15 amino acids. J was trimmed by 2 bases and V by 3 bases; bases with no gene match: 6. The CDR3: CASSESGDQQETQYF. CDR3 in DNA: TGCGCCAGCAGTGAAAGCGGGGATCAGCAAGAGACCCAGTACTTC.

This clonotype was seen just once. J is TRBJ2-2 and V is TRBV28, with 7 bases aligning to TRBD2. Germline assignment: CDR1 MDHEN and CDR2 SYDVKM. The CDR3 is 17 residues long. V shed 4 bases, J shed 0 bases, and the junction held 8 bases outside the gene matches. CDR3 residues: CASSSPAGDPNTGELFF. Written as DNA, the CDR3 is TGTGCCAGCAGTTCCCCCGCGGGGGACCCGAACACCGGGGAGCTGTTTTTT.

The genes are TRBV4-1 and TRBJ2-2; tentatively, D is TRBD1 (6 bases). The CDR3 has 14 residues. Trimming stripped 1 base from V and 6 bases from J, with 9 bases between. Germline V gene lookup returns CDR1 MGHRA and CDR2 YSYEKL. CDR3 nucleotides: TGCGCCAGCAGCCAAGCCAGGGGAGCCGGGGAGCTGTTTTTT. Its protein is CASSQARGAGELFF.

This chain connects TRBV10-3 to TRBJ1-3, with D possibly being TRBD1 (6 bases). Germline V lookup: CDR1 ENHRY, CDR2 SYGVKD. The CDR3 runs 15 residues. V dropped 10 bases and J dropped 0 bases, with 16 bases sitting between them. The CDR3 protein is CATRDNEYSGNTIYF. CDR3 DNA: TGTGCCACCCGGGACAATGAGTACTCTGGAAACACCATATATTTT.

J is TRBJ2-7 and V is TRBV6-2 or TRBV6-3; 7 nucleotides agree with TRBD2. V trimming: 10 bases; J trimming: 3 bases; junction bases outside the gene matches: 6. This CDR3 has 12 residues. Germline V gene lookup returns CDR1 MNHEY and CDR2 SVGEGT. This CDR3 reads CATQRDVYEQYF. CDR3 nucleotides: TGTGCCACCCAGCGGGACGTCTACGAGCAGTACTTC.

CDR3 nucleotide sequence: TGTGCCTGGAGACAGGAGCCTCTCTACGAGCAGTACTTC. Translated, it gives CAWRQEPLYEQYF. The chain uses TRBV30 and TRBJ2-7; the D gene is possibly TRBD1 (5 bases). Trimming took off 3 bases at V and 3 bases at J, with 12 bases between the two ends. The V gene's germline CDR1 is GTSNPN and CDR2 SVGIG (reference sequence). The CDR3 totals 13 residues.

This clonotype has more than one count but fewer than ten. The CDR3 DNA sequence: TGCAGTGCTAGAGTAACAGAGGATAGCAATCAGCCCCAGCATTTT. The encoded protein is CSARVTEDSNQPQHF. The V gene is TRBV20-1, the J gene TRBJ1-5, with D hard to call. Germline lookup yields CDR1 DFQATT and CDR2 SNEGSKA (reference sequence). Trimming stripped 1 base from V and 0 bases from J, with 10 bases between. The CDR3 has 15 residues.

The DNA for the CDR3 is TGTGCCAGCAGCCGGTCCCGATCGGGGCAGTACTTC. Its translation: CASSRSRSGQYF. The V gene is TRBV28, the J gene TRBJ2-7, with unresolved D. V gave up 6 bases and J gave up 9 bases, with 15 bases separating them. This CDR3 contains 12 residues. Germline-derived CDR1 and CDR2 are MDHEN and SYDVKM.

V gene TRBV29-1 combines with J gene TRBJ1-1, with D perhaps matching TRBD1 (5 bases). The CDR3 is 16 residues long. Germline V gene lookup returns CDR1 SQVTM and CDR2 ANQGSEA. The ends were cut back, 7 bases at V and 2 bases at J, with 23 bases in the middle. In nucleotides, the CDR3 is TGCAGCGCTGACCGTATGTGGCGGGGGGAAAACACTGAAGCTTTCTTT. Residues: CSADRMWRGENTEAFF.

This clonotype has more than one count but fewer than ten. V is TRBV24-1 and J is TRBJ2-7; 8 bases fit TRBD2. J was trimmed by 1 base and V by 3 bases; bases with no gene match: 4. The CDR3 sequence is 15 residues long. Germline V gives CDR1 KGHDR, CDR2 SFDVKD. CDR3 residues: CATSDARGGSYEQYF. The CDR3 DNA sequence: TGTGCCACCAGTGATGCTCGGGGGGGATCCTACGAGCAGTACTTC.

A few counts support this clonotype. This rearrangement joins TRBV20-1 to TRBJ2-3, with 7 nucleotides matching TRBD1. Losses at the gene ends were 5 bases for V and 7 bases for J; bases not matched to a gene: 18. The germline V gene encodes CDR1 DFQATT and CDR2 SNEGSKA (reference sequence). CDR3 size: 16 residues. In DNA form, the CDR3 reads TGCAGTGCTCCCATGAGAGGGGGCGATAGTAAAAATACGCAGTATTTT. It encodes CSAPMRGGDSKNTQYF.